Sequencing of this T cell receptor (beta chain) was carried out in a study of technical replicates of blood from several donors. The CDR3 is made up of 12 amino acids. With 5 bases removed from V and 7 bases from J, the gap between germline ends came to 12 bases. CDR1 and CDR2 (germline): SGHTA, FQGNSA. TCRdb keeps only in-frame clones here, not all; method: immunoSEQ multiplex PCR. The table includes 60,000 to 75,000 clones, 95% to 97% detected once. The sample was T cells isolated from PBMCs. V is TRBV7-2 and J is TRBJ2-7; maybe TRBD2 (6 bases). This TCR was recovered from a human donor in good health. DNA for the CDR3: TGTGCCAGCAGCCCCCCGAGCGGGGAGCAGTACTTC. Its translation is CASSPPSGEQYF.